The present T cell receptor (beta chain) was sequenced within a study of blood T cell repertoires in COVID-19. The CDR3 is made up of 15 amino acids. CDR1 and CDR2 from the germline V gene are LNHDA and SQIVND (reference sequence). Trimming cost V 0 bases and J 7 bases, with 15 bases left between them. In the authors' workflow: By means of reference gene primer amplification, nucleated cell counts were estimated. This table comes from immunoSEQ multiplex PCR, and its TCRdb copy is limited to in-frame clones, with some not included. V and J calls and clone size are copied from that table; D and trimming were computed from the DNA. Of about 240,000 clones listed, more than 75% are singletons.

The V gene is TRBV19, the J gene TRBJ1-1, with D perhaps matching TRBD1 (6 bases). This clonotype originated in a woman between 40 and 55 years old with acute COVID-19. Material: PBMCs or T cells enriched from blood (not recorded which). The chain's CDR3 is CASSIDTGPFDEAFF. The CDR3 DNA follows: TGTGCCAGTAGTATAGATACAGGGCCTTTCGATGAAGCTTTCTTT.